The clone carrying this TCR beta chain came up a few times. This CDR3 region has 14 residues. Trimming cost V 8 bases and J 3 bases; bases outside gene matches: 9. CDR1 and CDR2 from the germline V gene are WSHSY and SAAADI. This sample was taken from a study of T cells after yellow fever vaccination. TCRdb used MiXCR to reprocess the 5' RACE reads, holding one entry per CDR3 protein. This sample has hundreds of thousands of distinct CDR3 sequences, with over 9% found just once. This clonotype originated in a man aged 25-45 years who received the YFV17D yellow fever vaccine. Specimen: PBMCs, collected on the day of the yellow fever booster vaccination. The chain links TRBV10-2 to TRBJ1-2; 7 bases map to TRBD1. The CDR3 is CASGNRGRDYGYTF. Written as DNA, the CDR3 is TGCGCCAGCGGAAACAGGGGAAGGGACTATGGCTACACCTTC.